The clone carrying this T cell receptor (beta chain) appeared a few times. The antigen is not known. V dropped 0 bases and J dropped 3 bases, with 12 bases sitting between them. The CDR3 has 15 amino acids. Per germline, CDR1 SGHDT and CDR2 YYEEEE. The sample belongs to a study of neoadjuvant anti-PD-1 for oral cavity cancer. Study-wide results and limits: With a few patients per group, TCR findings need larger cohorts.

Only in-frame clones appear in the TCRdb table, and some are missing; sequencing was by immunoSEQ multiplex PCR. The sample has around 37,000 clones, approximately 40% seen once; the top ten hold approximately 15%. Described time point: after neoadjuvant nivolumab, at surgical resection. The material sequenced was tumor tissue, taken after nivolumab (anti-PD-1) treatment. This receptor was taken from a person between 35 and 79 years old with oral cavity squamous cell carcinoma. The rearrangement joins TRBV5-6 to TRBJ1-2; a possible D gene is TRBD1 (5 bases). The CDR3 coding sequence is TGTGCCAGCAGCTTGGACCTAACAGGAGACTATGGCTACACCTTC. This translates into CASSLDLTGDYGYTF.